This T cell receptor (beta chain) was recorded in a study of T cell repertoires in ileal Crohn's disease. Study-wide results and caveats: Compared with non-smokers, active smokers at surgery showed more clonal expansions. Every patient over 26.8% clonality showed endoscopic recurrence.

Germline V gene data show CDR1 as SGHRS and CDR2 as YFSETQ. CDR3 length equals 18 residues. V lost 3 bases and J 0 bases, leaving 21 bases between the germline ends. Profiled with immunoSEQ multiplex PCR; TCRdb holds only in-frame clones, not every one. The sample includes roughly 7,400 clones, 81% seen only once; the top ten take about 5%. This clone was observed a single time. The antigen is not known. This receptor was obtained from an adult with Crohn's disease. This chain uses TRBV5-1 with TRBJ2-5; the D gene is possibly TRBD1 (5 bases). The sequencing sample was made of ileal tissue. The CDR3 is CASSWGVAGPSYQETQYF. Here the CDR3 DNA reads TGCGCCAGCAGCTGGGGTGTGGCAGGGCCCTCGTACCAAGAGACCCAGTACTTC.